Below, 22 T cell receptor beta chains from the same sample are listed, as sequenced in a study of T cell changes during pregnancy in multiple sclerosis. This table comes from immunoSEQ multiplex PCR, and its TCRdb copy is limited to in-frame clones, with some not included. The data contain about 73,000 clones, approximately 92% of them seen just once; the ten biggest clones take up roughly 3%. The specimen comprised peripheral blood, sampled in the third trimester of pregnancy. Receptors were obtained from a female donor in good health, enrolled as a control in a pregnancy study.

The chain has TRBV2 and TRBJ2-7; the D gene is possibly TRBD2 (5 bases). The CDR3 totals 14 residues. CDR1 and CDR2 from the germline V gene are SNHLY and FYNNEI. V lost 8 bases and J 0 bases, leaving 14 bases between the germline ends. The CDR3 DNA reads as TGTGCCAGCGATTCGAGGGATCACTCCTACGAGCAGTACTTC. Residues: CASDSRDHSYEQYF. The full variable domain, in which reference TRBV2 and TRBJ2-7 provide the parts outside the CDR3, is EPEVTQTPSHQVTQMGQEVILRCVPISNHLYFYWYRQILGQKVEFLVSFYNNEISEKSEIFDDQFSVERPDGSNFTLKIRSTKLEDSAMYFCASDSRDHSYEQYFGPGTRLTVT.

V and J are TRBV2 and TRBJ2-1, with 9 bases that match TRBD2. The CDR3 is made up of 15 amino acids. Trimming cost V 4 bases and J 8 bases; bases outside gene matches: 9. The V gene's germline CDR1 is SNHLY and CDR2 FYNNEI. Written as DNA, the CDR3 is TGTGCCAGCAGTGGCCTATCTAGCGGGATATATGAGCAGTTCTTC. Its protein product is CASSGLSSGIYEQFF.

Comments on this clone: The junction departs from germline at one end; a sequencing error may be responsible. The V and J genes are TRBV30 and TRBJ2-4, with D possibly being TRBD2 (5 bases). Germline V gene lookup returns CDR1 GTSNPN and CDR2 SVGIG (reference sequence). The CDR3 runs to 12 residues. The CDR3 reads CAWSVPGGPPDF. The DNA for the CDR3 is TGTGCCTGGAGTGTACCGGGCGGGCCCCCTGACTTC.

Note on this clone: One end of the junction is discordant with germline, which a read error may explain. V usage is TRBV7-9 and J usage is TRBJ2-3, with unresolved D. The CDR3 sequence is 15 residues long. Germline V lookup: CDR1 SEHNR, CDR2 FQNEAQ (reference sequence). CDR3 nucleotides: TGTGCCAGCAGCTTAGATGAACGTAGCAAAGATACGCAGTATTTT. This translates into CASSLDERSKDTQYF.

The chain joins TRBV5-4 to TRBJ2-3; the match to TRBD2 covers 13 bases. The CDR3 extends over 17 amino acids. Germline loops: CDR1 SGHNT, CDR2 YYREEE (reference sequence). J was trimmed by 7 bases and V by 2 bases; bases with no gene match: 10. This CDR3 is CASSFATSGGPEHTQYF. DNA for the CDR3: TGTGCCAGCAGCTTCGCGACTAGCGGGGGGCCCGAACATACGCAGTATTTT. Using reference TRBV5-4 and TRBJ2-3 for the parts outside the CDR3, the full variable domain is ETGVTQSPTHLIKTRGQQVTLRCSSQSGHNTVSWYQQALGQGPQFIFQYYREEENGRGNFPPRFSGLQFPNYSSELNVNALELDDSALYLCASSFATSGGPEHTQYFGPGTRLTVL.

The rearrangement links TRBV6-5 to TRBJ1-4; 8 positions agree with TRBD1. CDR1 MNHEY and CDR2 SVGAGI come from the germline V gene. The trim removed 2 bases at V and 5 bases at J, leaving 4 bases unmatched. This CDR3 is built from 15 residues. The CDR3 DNA reads as TGTGCCAGCAGTTACCTTCGGGACAGGAATGAAAAACTGTTTTTT. Residues: CASSYLRDRNEKLFF.

This clone occurred once. The genes are TRBV10-3 and TRBJ2-1; 9 nucleotides line up with TRBD1. CDR3 length: 13 residues. The germline CDR1 and CDR2 sequences are ENHRY and SYGVKD. The junction had 3 bases not matched to a gene; V was cut back by 4 bases and J by 8 bases. CDR3 in DNA: TGTGCCATCAGTGCCAGGACAGGGGATGAGCAGTTCTTC. Encoded protein: CAISARTGDEQFF.

The chain couples TRBV7-9 to TRBJ1-2; no clear D gene. This CDR3 has 11 residues. The V gene's germline CDR1 is SEHNR and CDR2 FQNEAQ (reference sequence). Trimming pared 6 bases from V and 5 bases from J, leaving 7 bases between. In nucleotides, the CDR3 is TGTGCCAGCAGTTCAGATTATGGCTACACCTTC. Amino acid sequence: CASSSDYGYTF.

The chain combines TRBV9 with TRBJ2-3; D remains ambiguous. Trimming pared 1 base from V and 4 bases from J, leaving 10 bases between. Germline CDR1 reads SGDLS; CDR2 reads YYNGEE. The CDR3 covers 14 residues. The CDR3 DNA is TGTGCCAGCAGCGTATCGCCGGGTCCAGATACGCAGTATTTT. It is translated as CASSVSPGPDTQYF.

The chain uses TRBV5-6 and TRBJ2-5; possible D gene TRBD1, 5 bases. The CDR3 runs 12 residues. The germline V and J ends were trimmed by 3 bases and 4 bases, with 7 bases remaining between them. CDR1 and CDR2 (germline): SGHDT, YYEEEE. This CDR3 reads CASSSRGETQYF. In DNA, the CDR3 is TGTGCCAGCAGCTCAAGGGGAGAGACCCAGTACTTC.

V usage is TRBV6-1 and J usage is TRBJ2-1, with TRBD1 identical over 9 bases. The V and J ends lost 7 bases and 5 bases, in that order; junction bases with no gene match: 6. CDR1 and CDR2 from the germline V gene are MNHNS and SASEGT. CDR3 length: 14 residues. CDR3 sequence reads: CASIPRDRDNEQFF. Here the CDR3 DNA reads TGTGCCAGCATTCCGCGGGACAGGGACAATGAGCAGTTCTTC.

The rearrangement uses TRBV15 and TRBJ2-7; D possibly corresponds to TRBD1 (5 bases). The CDR3 consists of 15 residues. Deletions cut 0 bases from V and 2 bases from J, with 11 bases between. CDR1 LNHNV and CDR2 YYDKDF come from the germline V gene (reference sequence). The CDR3 is CATSRDKGQAYEQYF. The CDR3 DNA reads TGTGCCACCAGCAGAGATAAAGGACAAGCCTACGAGCAGTACTTC. Full variable domain (remainder filled in from reference TRBV15 and TRBJ2-7): DAMVIQNPRYQVTQFGKPVTLSCSQTLNHNVMYWYQQKSSQAPKLLFHYYDKDFNNEADTPDNFQSRRPNTSFCFLDIRSPGLGDTAMYLCATSRDKGQAYEQYFGPGTRLTVT.

V and J are TRBV14 and TRBJ1-1; the D is unclear. Germline CDR1 is SGHDN and CDR2 is FVKESK. CDR3 length: 14 amino acids. V was pared by 4 bases and J by 1 base, with 10 bases between. CDR3 DNA: TGTGCCAGCAGCCGATCTTCGGGGAACACTGAAGCTTTCTTT. It specifies CASSRSSGNTEAFF.

The rearrangement joins TRBV6-1 to TRBJ2-1; 10 nucleotides align to TRBD2. The CDR3 is made up of 14 amino acids. Per germline, CDR1 MNHNS and CDR2 SASEGT. With 6 bases clipped from V and 7 bases from J, the junction kept 6 bases outside the gene matches. The CDR3 protein is CASRRAGGGNEQFF. The CDR3 nucleotides read TGTGCCAGCAGAAGAGCGGGAGGGGGAAATGAGCAGTTCTTC.

The chain is built from TRBV2 and TRBJ1-2, with 8 bases lining up with TRBD1. Germline loops: CDR1 SNHLY, CDR2 FYNNEI. The CDR3 consists of 13 residues. J lost 2 bases, V lost 8 bases, and 4 bases had no gene match. The CDR3 protein is CASSGTGNYGYTF. CDR3 in DNA: TGTGCCAGCTCCGGGACAGGAAACTATGGCTACACCTTC.

This chain links TRBV2 with TRBJ2-5; 7 bases align to TRBD1. The CDR3 has 13 residues. In germline, CDR1 is SNHLY, CDR2 FYNNEI. V lost 5 bases to trimming and J lost 3 bases; unmatched junction nucleotides: 3. The DNA of the CDR3 is TGTGCCAGCAGTTCCGGGACAGAAGAGACCCAGTACTTC. Its protein is CASSSGTEETQYF.

This chain uses TRBV15 with TRBJ2-3; 7 positions agree with TRBD2. CDR3 size: 14 residues. CDR1 and CDR2 (germline): LNHNV, YYDKDF (reference sequence). J lost 3 bases, V lost 1 base, and 1 base had no gene match. For the CDR3, the DNA is TGTGCCACCAGCAGAGGGACTAGGACAGATACGCAGTATTTT. Translation gives CATSRGTRTDTQYF.

The chain employs TRBV5-1 and TRBJ2-1, with 9 bases aligning to TRBD2. Trimming removed 4 bases from V and 6 bases from J; junction bases left unmatched: 8. The CDR3 is 15 amino acids. The germline CDR1 and CDR2 sequences are SGHRS and YFSETQ. The CDR3 here is CASSPWTSDVNEQFF. Written as DNA, the CDR3 is TGCGCCAGCAGCCCGTGGACTAGCGATGTCAATGAGCAGTTCTTC.

The rearrangement uses TRBV5-1 and TRBJ1-1; D is undetermined. The CDR3 has 15 residues. Germline V gene lookup returns CDR1 SGHRS and CDR2 YFSETQ. V gave up 4 bases and J gave up 0 bases, with 13 bases separating them. The CDR3 DNA reads TGCGCCAGCAGCCCGGGATCATCCTTGAACACTGAAGCTTTCTTT. Translated, it gives CASSPGSSLNTEAFF.

V usage is TRBV7-9 and J usage is TRBJ2-6; tentative D call: TRBD2 (5 bases). V shed 6 bases and J shed 3 bases, with 21 bases lying between them. CDR1 and CDR2 (germline): SEHNR, FQNEAQ (reference sequence). This CDR3 region has 18 residues. The CDR3 is CASSSPAREGYGANVLTF. The CDR3 region has the DNA TGTGCCAGCAGTTCTCCCGCCCGCGAGGGTTATGGGGCCAACGTCCTGACTTTC. Full variable domain (remainder filled in from reference TRBV7-9 and TRBJ2-6): DTGVSQNPRHKITKRGQNVTFRCDPISEHNRLYWYRQTLGQGPEFLTYFQNEAQLEKSRLLSDRFSAERPKGSFSTLEIQRTEQGDSAMYLCASSSPAREGYGANVLTFGAGSRLTVL.

The chain couples TRBV5-5 to TRBJ2-1, with D perhaps matching TRBD1 (6 bases). V dropped 4 bases and J dropped 5 bases, with 10 bases sitting between them. In germline, CDR1 is SGHKS, CDR2 YYEKEE (reference sequence). This CDR3 has 13 amino acids. The CDR3 nucleotides read TGTGCCAGCAGCACGGACAGAAACAATGAGCAGTTCTTC. It translates to CASSTDRNNEQFF.

This clone was seen more than once but under ten times. The chain couples TRBV5-4 to TRBJ1-2, with 7 bases that match TRBD1. Germline V gene sequence: CDR1 SGHNT, CDR2 YYREEE (reference sequence). CDR3 length equals 15 residues. V dropped 0 bases and J dropped 8; count of bases not matched to a gene: 10. CDR3 in DNA: TGTGCCAGCAGCTTGGGGTTCGGGACAGAGTTGGGCTACACCTTC. Its protein product is CASSLGFGTELGYTF.